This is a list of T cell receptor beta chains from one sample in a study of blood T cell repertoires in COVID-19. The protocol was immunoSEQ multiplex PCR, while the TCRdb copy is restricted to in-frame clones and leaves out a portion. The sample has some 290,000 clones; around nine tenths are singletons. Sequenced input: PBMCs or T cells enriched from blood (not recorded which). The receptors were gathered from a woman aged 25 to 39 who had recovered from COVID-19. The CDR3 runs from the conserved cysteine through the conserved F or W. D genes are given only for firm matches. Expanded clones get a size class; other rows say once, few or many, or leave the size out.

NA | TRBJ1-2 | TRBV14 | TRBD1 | TGTGCCAGCAGCGAAGACAGGGGGACAAATGGCTACACCTTC | CASSEDRGTNGYTF
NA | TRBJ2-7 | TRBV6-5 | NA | TGTGCCAGCAGTTACCGGCGACTCTCCTACGAGCAGTACTTC | CASSYRRLSYEQYF
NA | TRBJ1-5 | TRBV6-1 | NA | TGTGCCAGCAGTGATACAGGGAATCAGCCCCAGCATTTT | CASSDTGNQPQHF
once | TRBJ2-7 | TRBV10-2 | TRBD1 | TGCGCCAGTCGAAAGACAGGGGAGGCTCCGTACTTC | CASRKTGEAPYF
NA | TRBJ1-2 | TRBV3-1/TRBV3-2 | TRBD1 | TGTGCCAGCAGCCAAACGGACAGGGGGGTTGGTGGCTACACCTTC | CASSQTDRGVGGYTF
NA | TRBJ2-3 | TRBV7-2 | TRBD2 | TGTGCCAGCAGCTTAGTCCTGCGGGGGGCAGGGACAGATACGCAGTATTTT | CASSLVLRGAGTDTQYF
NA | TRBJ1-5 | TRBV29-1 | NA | TGCAGCGTTGCTGGGCAGAGCAATCAGCCCCAGCATTTT | CSVAGQSNQPQHF
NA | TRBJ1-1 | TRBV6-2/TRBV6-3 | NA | TGTGCCAGCAGTTACTCCGGGAATGAAGCTTTCTTT | CASSYSGNEAFF
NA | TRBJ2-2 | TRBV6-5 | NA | TGTGCCAGCGGTAGCGGAAACACCGGGGAGCTGTTTTTT | CASGSGNTGELFF
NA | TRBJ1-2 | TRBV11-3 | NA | TGTGCCAGCAGCGCACAGGGTGGCTCGGGCTACACCTTC | CASSAQGGSGYTF
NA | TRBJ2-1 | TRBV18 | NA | TGTGCCAGCTCACCACCGACATACAATGAGCAGTTCTTC | CASSPPTYNEQFF
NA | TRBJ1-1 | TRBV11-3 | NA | TGTGCCAGCAGCTGGGGGGTGAACACTGAAGCTTTCTTT | CASSWGVNTEAFF
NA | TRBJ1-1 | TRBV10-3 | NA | TGTGCCATCAGTGAGCCATGGTGGTGGCCAACAGCTTTCTTT | CAISEPWWWPTAFF
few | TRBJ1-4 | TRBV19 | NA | TGTGCCAGTAGCTCCCGCGGGGAACCCTATGAAAAACTGTTTTTT | CASSSRGEPYEKLFF
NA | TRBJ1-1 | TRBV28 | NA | TGTGCCAGCAGTTTTCCGGGTAACACTGAAGCTTTCTTT | CASSFPGNTEAFF
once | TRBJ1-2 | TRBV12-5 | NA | TGTGCTAGTGGTTTGACAAAGGACGGGGATGGCTACACCTTC | CASGLTKDGDGYTF
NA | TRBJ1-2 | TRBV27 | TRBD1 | TGTGCCAGCAGTGGACAGGGTTTGGGCTACACCTTC | CASSGQGLGYTF
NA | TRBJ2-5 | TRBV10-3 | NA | TGTGCCATCAGGCAGCCCTACGGGGAGACCCAGTACTTC | CAIRQPYGETQYF
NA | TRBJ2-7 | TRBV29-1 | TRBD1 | TGCAGCGTCACGGACAGGGGGTTCTACGAGCAGTACTTC | CSVTDRGFYEQYF
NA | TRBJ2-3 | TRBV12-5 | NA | TGTGCTAGTGGTCTGAACGAAAGAGCGGGACACACAGATACGCAGTATTTT | CASGLNERAGHTDTQYF
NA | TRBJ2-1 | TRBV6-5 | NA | TGTGCCAGCAGTTCCCACAGATACAATGAGCAGTTCTTC | CASSSHRYNEQFF
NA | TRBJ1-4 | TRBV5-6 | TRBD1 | TGTGCCAGCAGCACGACAGGGGGCGCATCTAATGAAAAACTGTTTTTT | CASSTTGGASNEKLFF
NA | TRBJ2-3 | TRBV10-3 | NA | TGTGCCATCGGAAAAGGGAGGTCCTCAGATACGCAGTATTTT | CAIGKGRSSDTQYF
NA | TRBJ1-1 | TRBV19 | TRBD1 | TGTGCCAGTAGTTTTCAGGGGGGTGAAGCTTTCTTT | CASSFQGGEAFF
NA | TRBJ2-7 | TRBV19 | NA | TGTGCCAGTGCACAGGACAGCATATCCTACGAGCAGTACTTC | CASAQDSISYEQYF
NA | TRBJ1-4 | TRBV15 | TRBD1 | TGTGCCACCAGAAGAGGGGGCAGAAATAATGAAAAACTGTTTTTT | CATRRGGRNNEKLFF
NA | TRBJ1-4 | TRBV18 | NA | TGTGCCAGCTCTTCATCGGTGGCAGGGGCTAATGAAAAACTGTTTTTT | CASSSSVAGANEKLFF
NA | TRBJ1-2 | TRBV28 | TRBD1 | TGTGCCAGCAGTTCCCGGACAGGAAGCTACACCTTC | CASSSRTGSYTF
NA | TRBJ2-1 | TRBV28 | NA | TGTGCCAGCAGTCCGACTGTGATCGCAACCTACAATGAGCAGTTCTTC | CASSPTVIATYNEQFF
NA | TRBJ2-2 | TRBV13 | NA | TGTGCCAGCAGCTTAGGATCGGGCACCGGGGAGCTGTTTTTT | CASSLGSGTGELFF
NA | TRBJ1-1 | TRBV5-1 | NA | TGCGCCAGCAGCTTGGTAAGCTTTATGAACACTGAAGCTTTCTTT | CASSLVSFMNTEAFF
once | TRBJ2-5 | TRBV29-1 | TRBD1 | TGCAGCGTTGGCAGTGACAGGGGCCTCGCGTCAACCCAGTACTTC | CSVGSDRGLASTQYF
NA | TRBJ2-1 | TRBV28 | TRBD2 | TGTGCCGGCGGGGTAGCGGGAGGGGGCAATGAGCAGTTCTTC | CAGGVAGGGNEQFF
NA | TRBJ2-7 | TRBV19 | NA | TGTGCCAGTAGTATAGCGGACAGAGCCCTCGCCGAGCAGTACTTC | CASSIADRALAEQYF
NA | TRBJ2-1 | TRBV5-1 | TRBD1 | TGCGCCAGCAGCAGAGGGACAGGGGAGAGCAATGAGCAGTTCTTC | CASSRGTGESNEQFF
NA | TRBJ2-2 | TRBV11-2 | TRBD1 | TGTGCCAGCAGCACCCGACAGGGGGCATACACCGGGGAGCTGTTTTTT | CASSTRQGAYTGELFF
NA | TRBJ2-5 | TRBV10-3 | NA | TGTGCCATCAGTTTGACAGGTGGAGAGACCCAGTACTTC | CAISLTGGETQYF
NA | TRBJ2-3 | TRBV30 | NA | TGTGCCTGGAGCTTGACTCGTGGTACGCAGTATTTT | CAWSLTRGTQYF